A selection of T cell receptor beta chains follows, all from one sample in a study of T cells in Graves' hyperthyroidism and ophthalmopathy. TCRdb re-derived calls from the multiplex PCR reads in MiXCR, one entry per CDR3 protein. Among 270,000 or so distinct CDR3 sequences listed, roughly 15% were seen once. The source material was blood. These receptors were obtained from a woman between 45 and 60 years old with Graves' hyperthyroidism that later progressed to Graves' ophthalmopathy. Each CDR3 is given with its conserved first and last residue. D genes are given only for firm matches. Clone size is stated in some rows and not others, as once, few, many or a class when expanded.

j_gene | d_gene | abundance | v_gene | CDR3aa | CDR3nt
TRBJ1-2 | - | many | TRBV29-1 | CSVYWTGANYGYTF | TGCAGCGTTTACTGGACGGGAGCTAACTATGGCTACACCTTC
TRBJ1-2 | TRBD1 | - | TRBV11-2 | CASSRGTGGRRDGYTF | TGTGCCAGCAGCCGCGGGACAGGGGGCCGTCGTGATGGCTACACCTTC
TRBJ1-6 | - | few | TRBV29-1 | CSVVQAEGSPLHF | TGCAGCGTTGTTCAGGCAGAGGGTTCACCCCTCCACTTT
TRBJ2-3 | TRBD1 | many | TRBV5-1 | CASSLSPPGTGGIGTQYF | TGCGCCAGCAGCTTGTCCCCCCCCGGGACAGGGGGCATAGGTACGCAGTATTTT
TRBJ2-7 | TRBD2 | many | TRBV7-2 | CASSLVPSGSMYEQYF | TGTGCCAGCAGCTTAGTACCTAGCGGGAGTATGTACGAGCAGTACTTC
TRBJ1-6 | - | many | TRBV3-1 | CASSPFGMTGHNSPLHF | TGTGCCAGCAGTCCCTTTGGGATGACGGGGCATAATTCACCCCTCCACTTT
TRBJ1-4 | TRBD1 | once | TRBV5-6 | CASSFDPGQANEKLFF | TGTGCCAGCAGCTTTGATCCGGGACAGGCGAATGAAAAACTGTTTTTT
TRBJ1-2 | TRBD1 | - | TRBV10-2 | CASSESTGYNYGYTF | TGCGCCAGCAGTGAGTCGACAGGGTATAACTATGGCTACACCTTC
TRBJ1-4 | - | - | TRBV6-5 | CASSYTRQGSEKLFF | TGTGCCAGCAGTTATACCCGGCAGGGCTCTGAAAAACTGTTTTTT
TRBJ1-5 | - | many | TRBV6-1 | CASRGPLRGTFNQPQHF | TGTGCCAGCAGAGGGCCCCTTCGGGGTACCTTCAATCAGCCCCAGCATTTT
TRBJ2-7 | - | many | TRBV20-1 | CSARATSGGGEQYF | TGCAGTGCTAGAGCCACCTCAGGGGGAGGGGAGCAGTACTTC
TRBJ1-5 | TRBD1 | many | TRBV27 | CASSKLTGGSWEHF | TGTGCCAGCTCTAAATTAACAGGGGGGAGCTGGGAGCATTTT
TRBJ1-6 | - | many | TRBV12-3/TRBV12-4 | CASSPGGIGSPLHF | TGTGCCAGCAGTCCCGGAGGGATTGGTTCACCCCTCCACTTT
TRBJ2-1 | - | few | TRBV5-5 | CASSPRRYNEQFF | TGTGCCAGCAGTCCTAGGAGATACAATGAGCAGTTCTTC
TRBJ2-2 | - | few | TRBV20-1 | CSARDRQRAIGELFF | TGCAGTGCTAGAGATCGACAGAGGGCGATCGGGGAGCTGTTTTTT
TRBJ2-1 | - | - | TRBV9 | CASRGQSSHGTQFF | TGTGCCAGCAGGGGCCAATCGAGTCACGGTACGCAGTTCTTC